These T cell receptor beta chains were read from a single sample in a study of CD8 T cells in Susac syndrome. MiXCR, applied by TCRdb to the immunoSEQ multiplex PCR reads, yields one record per CDR3 protein. The repertoire includes about 130,000 distinct CDR3 sequences, around 94% of them detected once, and 0.21% sits in the top ten. The sample consisted of CD8+ T cells from PBMCs. Receptor source: a human donor with Susac syndrome. Both conserved end residues are trimmed from each CDR3. Each record gives: clone size, J gene, V gene, CDR3 protein. Some rows mark clone size as missing; the rest say once, few, many or name a class of expanded clone.

abundance: -
j_gene: TRBJ2-3
v_gene: TRBV9
CDR3aa: ASSVEGVRADTQY

abundance: -
j_gene: TRBJ2-6
v_gene: TRBV4-3
CDR3aa: ASSPDRGGGANVLT

abundance: -
j_gene: TRBJ2-7
v_gene: TRBV29-1
CDR3aa: SVEDKDSYEQY

abundance: -
j_gene: TRBJ2-2
v_gene: TRBV15
CDR3aa: ATSRGTGETGELF

abundance: -
j_gene: TRBJ1-2
v_gene: TRBV6-4
CDR3aa: ASSDREPDYGYT

abundance: -
j_gene: TRBJ2-1
v_gene: TRBV7-8
CDR3aa: ASSSPGGGTGNNEQF

abundance: -
j_gene: TRBJ2-7
v_gene: TRBV13
CDR3aa: ASSLGGGVYEQY

abundance: -
j_gene: TRBJ2-7
v_gene: TRBV27
CDR3aa: ASSLFGPAYEQY

abundance: -
j_gene: TRBJ1-1
v_gene: TRBV4-3
CDR3aa: ASSQGINAEAF

abundance: once
j_gene: TRBJ2-1
v_gene: TRBV29-1
CDR3aa: SVDGGVNEQF

abundance: -
j_gene: TRBJ2-5
v_gene: TRBV20-1
CDR3aa: SASTKDLAWETQY

abundance: -
j_gene: TRBJ2-7
v_gene: TRBV6-2/TRBV6-3
CDR3aa: ASSYDGREVEPYEQY

abundance: -
j_gene: TRBJ2-1
v_gene: TRBV7-9
CDR3aa: ASSLGQGENDEQF

abundance: -
j_gene: TRBJ1-1
v_gene: TRBV18
CDR3aa: ASSPPGQGRTEAF

abundance: -
j_gene: TRBJ2-7
v_gene: TRBV25-1
CDR3aa: ASSVRDRYEQY

abundance: -
j_gene: TRBJ1-4
v_gene: TRBV2
CDR3aa: ASSAGADQEKLF

abundance: -
j_gene: TRBJ1-2
v_gene: TRBV20-1
CDR3aa: SAEPSQIRQDHYGYT

abundance: -
j_gene: TRBJ1-2
v_gene: TRBV20-1
CDR3aa: SARPLTGTSTYGYT

abundance: -
j_gene: TRBJ2-3
v_gene: TRBV4-3
CDR3aa: ASSQDRGGAGRDTQY

abundance: -
j_gene: TRBJ2-1
v_gene: TRBV3-1
CDR3aa: ASSQNSLYNEQF

abundance: -
j_gene: TRBJ2-1
v_gene: TRBV7-3
CDR3aa: ASSVDGSSYNEQF

abundance: -
j_gene: TRBJ2-5
v_gene: TRBV6-2/TRBV6-3
CDR3aa: ASSYRLAGPYQETQY

abundance: -
j_gene: TRBJ2-7
v_gene: TRBV28
CDR3aa: ASSSGDRGTYEQY

abundance: -
j_gene: TRBJ2-7
v_gene: TRBV4-1
CDR3aa: ASSQDRGFYEQY

abundance: -
j_gene: TRBJ2-2
v_gene: TRBV9
CDR3aa: ASSVRTGFSGTGELF

abundance: -
j_gene: TRBJ2-7
v_gene: TRBV27
CDR3aa: ASSSQGGRTYEQY

abundance: -
j_gene: TRBJ2-3
v_gene: TRBV4-1
CDR3aa: ASSQVGTSGTDTQY